The 2 T cell receptor beta chains in this list originate from one sample, sequenced in a study of T cell responses to AZD1222 COVID-19 vaccine. Generated by immunoSEQ multiplex PCR, the TCRdb table keeps only in-frame clones and is missing some. The sample comprises some 130,000 clones, approximately 90% of which are singletons, and roughly 8.4% rests with the top ten. The input for sequencing was peripheral blood, taken on day 0 of AZD1222 vaccination. These receptors all stem from an adult in good health.

The chain has TRBV10-3 and TRBJ1-4; no clear D gene. The CDR3 spans 13 residues. The germline V gene has CDR1 ENHRY and CDR2 SYGVKD. V was cut by 4 bases and J by 4 bases, with 7 bases left in between. The DNA of the CDR3 is TGTGCCATCAGTGGAGGCAGTAATGAAAAACTGTTTTTT. This translates into CAISGGSNEKLFF.

The chain uses TRBV6-5 and TRBJ1-5; maybe TRBD1 (5 bases). This CDR3 region has 14 residues. The ends were cut back, 2 bases at V and 2 bases at J, with 7 bases in the middle. Germline V gives CDR1 MNHEY, CDR2 SVGAGI. The CDR3 spells CASSYLGGNQPQHF. CDR3 in DNA: TGTGCCAGCAGTTACCTGGGGGGCAATCAGCCCCAGCATTTT.